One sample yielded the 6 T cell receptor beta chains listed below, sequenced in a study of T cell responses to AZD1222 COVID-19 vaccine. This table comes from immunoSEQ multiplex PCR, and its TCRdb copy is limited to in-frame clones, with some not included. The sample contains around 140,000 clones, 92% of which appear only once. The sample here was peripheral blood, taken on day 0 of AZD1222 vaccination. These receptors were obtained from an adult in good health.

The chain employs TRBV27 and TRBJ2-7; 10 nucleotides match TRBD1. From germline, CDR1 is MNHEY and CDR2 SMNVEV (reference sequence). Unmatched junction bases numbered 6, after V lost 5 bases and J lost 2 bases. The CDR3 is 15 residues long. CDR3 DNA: TGTGCCAGCAGTACGGGACAGGGGATGACCTACGAGCAGTACTTC. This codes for CASSTGQGMTYEQYF.

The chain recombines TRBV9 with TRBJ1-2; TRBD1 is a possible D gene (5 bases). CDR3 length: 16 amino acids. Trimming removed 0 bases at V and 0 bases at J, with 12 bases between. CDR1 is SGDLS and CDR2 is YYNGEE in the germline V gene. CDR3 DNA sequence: TGTGCCAGCAGCGTAGCTACAGGAAAATCTAACTATGGCTACACCTTC. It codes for CASSVATGKSNYGYTF.

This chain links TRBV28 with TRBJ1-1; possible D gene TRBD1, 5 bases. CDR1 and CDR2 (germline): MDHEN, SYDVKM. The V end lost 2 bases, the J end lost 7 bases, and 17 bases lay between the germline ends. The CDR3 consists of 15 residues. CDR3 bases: TGTGCCAGCAGTTTAGGGACGGGGGTATTGGTTGAAGCTTTCTTT. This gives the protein CASSLGTGVLVEAFF.

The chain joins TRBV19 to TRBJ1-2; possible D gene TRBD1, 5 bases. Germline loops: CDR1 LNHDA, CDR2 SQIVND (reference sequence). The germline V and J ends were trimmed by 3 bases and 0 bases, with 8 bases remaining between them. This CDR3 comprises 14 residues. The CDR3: CASSIRGPNYGYTF. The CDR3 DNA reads TGTGCCAGTAGTATTCGGGGACCTAACTATGGCTACACCTTC.

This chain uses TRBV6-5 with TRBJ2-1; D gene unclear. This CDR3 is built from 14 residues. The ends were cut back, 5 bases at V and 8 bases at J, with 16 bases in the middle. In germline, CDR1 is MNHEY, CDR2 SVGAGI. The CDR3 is CASSTRTGVDEQFF. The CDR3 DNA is TGTGCCAGCAGTACGCGGACCGGAGTCGATGAGCAGTTCTTC.

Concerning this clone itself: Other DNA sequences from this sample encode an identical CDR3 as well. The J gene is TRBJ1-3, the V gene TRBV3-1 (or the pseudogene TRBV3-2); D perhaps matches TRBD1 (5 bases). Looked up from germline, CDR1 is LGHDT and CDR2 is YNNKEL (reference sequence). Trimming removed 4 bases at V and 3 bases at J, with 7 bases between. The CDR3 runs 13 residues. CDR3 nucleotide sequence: TGTGCCAGCAGCCTCGACAGTGGAAACACCATATATTTT. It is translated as CASSLDSGNTIYF.